The source of this TCR beta chain is a study of blood T cell repertoires in COVID-19. This clone occurred many times. V was pared by 0 bases and J by 0 bases, with 9 bases between. Germline V CDR1 and CDR2: SGHTA, FQGNSA. The CDR3 runs to 16 residues. Only in-frame clones appear in the TCRdb table, and some are missing; sequencing was by immunoSEQ multiplex PCR. Of about 220,000 clones in the sample, around 89% were seen once. Cohort 3 donors were reported recovered after two negative PCRs, clearance, or symptom resolution. The gene calls are TRBV7-2 and TRBJ2-4, with a tentative D call TRBD2 (7 bases). What was sequenced was PBMCs or T cells enriched from blood (not recorded which). This receptor was identified in a woman aged 30 to 39 who had recovered from COVID-19. The CDR3 sequence: CASSLAGGLAKNIQYF. CDR3 nucleotides: TGTGCCAGCAGCTTAGCGGGGGGGCTAGCCAAAAACATTCAGTACTTC. Complete variable domain (other parts from reference TRBV7-2 and TRBJ2-4): GAGVSQSPSNKVTEKGKDVELRCDPISGHTALYWYRQSLGQGLEFLIYFQGNSAPDKSGLPSDRFSAERTGGSVSTLTIQRTQQEDSAVYLCASSLAGGLAKNIQYFGAGTRLSVL.